The 30 T cell receptor beta chains listed next were all sequenced from one sample in a study of shared clonotypes between healthy human individuals. The assay was immunoSEQ multiplex PCR, and TCRdb's table has in-frame clones only and misses some. The sample lists roughly 1 million clones, about 80% occurring once. The sequencing sample was made of memory CD4+ T cells from PBMCs. Subset meaning: CD45RA-negative fraction. These receptors were taken from a man between 18 and 35 years old in good health. Some clones in this sample may be carry-over from other donors' samples.

This clone was detected only a few times. DNA of the CDR3: TGCGCCAGCAGCCCTTATTCGGGAGGCACAGATACGCAGTATTTT. It is translated as CASSPYSGGTDTQYF. The V gene is TRBV4-1, the J gene TRBJ2-3; tentatively, D is TRBD2 (6 bases). CDR1 MGHRA and CDR2 YSYEKL come from the germline V gene. This CDR3 is built from 15 residues. The V and J ends lost 4 bases and 1 base respectively, with 12 bases between them.

The rearrangement links TRBV7-3 to TRBJ2-7; 13 nucleotides agree with TRBD2. CDR3 size: 18 residues. Per germline, CDR1 SGHTA and CDR2 FQGTGA. With V trimmed by 1 base and J by 5 bases, 11 bases remained unmatched. CDR3 nucleotides: TGTGCCAGCAGCTTAATGCCCCGACTAGCGGGAGGTATCCACGAGCAGTACTTC. This encodes CASSLMPRLAGGIHEQYF.

The gene calls are TRBV6-1 and TRBJ1-5; TRBD1 agrees at 9 bases. Germline V gene lookup returns CDR1 MNHNS and CDR2 SASEGT. This CDR3 region has 17 residues. With 4 bases clipped from V and 1 base from J, the junction kept 8 bases outside the gene matches. In DNA form, the CDR3 reads TGTGCCAGCAGTGGGGGGACAGGGTTATGGAGCAATCAGCCCCAGCATTTT. This gives the protein CASSGGTGLWSNQPQHF.

The chain couples TRBV7-2 to TRBJ2-3; the D is unclear. This CDR3 contains 14 residues. V lost 5 bases and J 4 bases, leaving 13 bases between the germline ends. Germline V gives CDR1 SGHTA, CDR2 FQGNSA. CDR3 sequence (DNA): TGTGCCAGCAGCGATATCTTATGGGCAGATACGCAGTATTTT. Protein: CASSDILWADTQYF. The whole variable domain, remainder taken from reference TRBV7-2 and TRBJ2-3, is GAGVSQSPSNKVTEKGKDVELRCDPISGHTALYWYRQSLGQGLEFLIYFQGNSAPDKSGLPSDRFSAERTGGSVSTLTIQRTQQEDSAVYLCASSDILWADTQYFGPGTRLTVL.

J is TRBJ2-7 and V is TRBV30, with 15 nucleotides matching TRBD2. CDR1 and CDR2 (germline): GTSNPN, SVGIG (reference sequence). V lost 7 bases to trimming and J lost 4 bases; unmatched junction nucleotides: 14. This CDR3 region has 17 residues. Written as DNA, the CDR3 is TGTGCCTTGGCCGGACTAGCGGGAGGGAGGGCCAGGTACGAGCAGTACTTC. Translating gives CALAGLAGGRARYEQYF.

The chain recombines TRBV6-5 with TRBJ1-5, with no clear D. The germline V gene has CDR1 MNHEY and CDR2 SVGAGI. The CDR3 loop spans 13 amino acids. Trimming took off 5 bases at V and 6 bases at J, with 11 bases between the two ends. CDR3 sequence: CASSPAGSQPQHF. The DNA for the CDR3 is TGTGCCAGCAGTCCCGCGGGAAGTCAGCCCCAGCATTTT.

The chain recombines TRBV10-3 with TRBJ2-2, with 8 bases identical to TRBD1. After removal of 8 bases from V and 2 bases from J, the junction contained 10 bases not matched to a gene. The CDR3 is made up of 16 amino acids. In germline, CDR1 is ENHRY, CDR2 SYGVKD. CDR3: CAIGVWQGANTGELFF. In DNA form, the CDR3 reads TGTGCCATCGGAGTGTGGCAGGGGGCCAACACCGGGGAGCTGTTTTTT.

The V call is TRBV10-3, the J call TRBJ2-1; the match to TRBD2 covers 12 bases. This CDR3 is 17 amino acids long. J gave up 4 bases and V 4 bases, and 8 bases lay outside the gene matches. CDR1 is ENHRY, CDR2 SYGVKD, per germline. CDR3 sequence reads: CAISGKRTSGNYNEQFF. The CDR3 DNA reads as TGTGCCATCAGTGGGAAGAGGACTAGCGGGAATTACAATGAGCAGTTCTTC.

CDR3 sequence (DNA): TGTGCCAGCAGCCCTACGTCCGAGCCAGATACGCAGTATTTT. Translated: CASSPTSEPDTQYF. The chain recombines TRBV9 with TRBJ2-3; D gene unclear. The CDR3 spans 14 residues. CDR1 SGDLS and CDR2 YYNGEE come from the germline V gene. Trimming took off 4 bases at V and 4 bases at J, with 13 bases between the two ends. Full variable domain (rest looked up from reference TRBV9 and TRBJ2-3): DSGVTQTPKHLITATGQRVTLRCSPRSGDLSVYWYQQSLDQGLQFLIQYYNGEERAKGNILERFSAQQFPDLHSELNLSSLELGDSALYFCASSPTSEPDTQYFGPGTRLTVL.

The genes are TRBV9 and TRBJ1-3; D is ambiguous. Trimming shortened V by 1 base and J by 0 bases, and 8 bases separated the two germline ends. Germline V gene data show CDR1 as SGDLS and CDR2 as YYNGEE. The CDR3 contains 15 residues. The CDR3 is CASSVFPGSGNTIYF. DNA of the CDR3: TGTGCCAGCAGCGTATTTCCGGGCTCTGGAAACACCATATATTTT.

The genes are TRBV4-1 and TRBJ2-1; 13 bases match TRBD2. The germline V gene encodes CDR1 MGHRA and CDR2 YSYEKL. The V segment lost 10 bases and the J segment 5 bases; nucleotides outside the gene matches: 8. This CDR3 has 15 amino acids. CDR3 sequence reads: CATRPGLAGNNEQFF. The CDR3 DNA reads TGCGCCACTCGCCCGGGACTAGCGGGAAACAATGAGCAGTTCTTC.

The V and J genes are TRBV28 and TRBJ1-3; 8 positions agree with TRBD1. The CDR3 is made up of 15 amino acids. Germline V gene data show CDR1 as MDHEN and CDR2 as SYDVKM. J lost 7 bases, V lost 4 bases, and 9 bases had no gene match. CDR3 nucleotides: TGTGCCAGCAGTTCCGTGACAGGGGCCCGGAACACCATATATTTT. Amino acid sequence: CASSSVTGARNTIYF. Variable domain in full (rest from reference TRBV28 and TRBJ1-3): DVKVTQSSRYLVKRTGEKVFLECVQDMDHENMFWYRQDPGLGLRLIYFSYDVKMKEKGDIPEGYSVSREKKERFSLILESASTNQTSMYLCASSSVTGARNTIYFGEGSWLTVV.

The rearrangement links TRBV27 to TRBJ2-6, with 9 nucleotides matching TRBD1. Germline CDR1 and CDR2: MNHEY and SMNVEV (reference sequence). The CDR3 length is 18 residues. The trim removed 5 bases at V and 0 bases at J, leaving 8 bases unmatched. CDR3 region: CASSPGQGSNSGANVLTF. In nucleotides, the CDR3 is TGTGCCAGCAGTCCCGGACAGGGGTCCAACTCTGGGGCCAACGTCCTGACTTTC.

This chain connects TRBV5-1 to TRBJ2-1, with 8 bases lining up with TRBD2. The CDR3 sequence is 15 residues long. V gave up 0 bases and J gave up 10 bases; unmatched junction bases: 9. The germline V gene has CDR1 SGHRS and CDR2 YFSETQ. CDR3 in DNA: TGCGCCAGCAGCTTGGCCTCGCGGGAGGAGGGAGAGCAGTTCTTC. Its protein product is CASSLASREEGEQFF. The full variable domain, completed using reference TRBV5-1 and TRBJ2-1, is KAGVTQTPRYLIKTRGQQVTLSCSPISGHRSVSWYQQTPGQGLQFLFEYFSETQRNKGNFPGRFSGRQFSNSRSEMNVSTLELGDSALYLCASSLASREEGEQFFGPGTRLTVL.

This rearrangement joins TRBV28 to TRBJ1-4, with D perhaps matching TRBD1 (6 bases). Trimming pared 7 bases from V and 5 bases from J, leaving 20 bases between. CDR1 and CDR2 (germline): MDHEN, SYDVKM. This CDR3 region has 16 residues. CDR3 sequence (DNA): TGTGCCAGCACGTCCCCGGGGGGGGGCCTGAATGAAAAACTGTTTTTT. Translating it yields CASTSPGGGLNEKLFF.

The rearrangement uses TRBV6-1 and TRBJ2-1; D perhaps matches TRBD2 (6 bases). This CDR3 region has 17 residues. Between the trimmed V and J ends, which lost 4 bases and 3 bases, there was a span of 19 bases. Germline V gene data show CDR1 as MNHNS and CDR2 as SASEGT. The CDR3 DNA sequence: TGTGCCAGCAGTGGTGGTTTGTTAGCGGCCGTCTACAATGAGCAGTTCTTC. Protein sequence: CASSGGLLAAVYNEQFF.

The gene calls are TRBV6-4 and TRBJ2-7; the D is unclear. Trimming stripped 2 bases from V and 5 bases from J, with 7 bases between. Germline V CDR1 and CDR2: MRHNA, SNTAGT. CDR3 length: 12 amino acids. DNA for the CDR3: TGTGCCAGCAGTGACAGGTGGGACGAGCAGTACTTC. It specifies CASSDRWDEQYF.

The chain recombines TRBV5-1 with TRBJ2-5; no firm D call. V was cut by 2 bases and J by 4 bases, with 15 bases left in between. Germline V CDR1 and CDR2: SGHRS, YFSETQ. The CDR3 contains 15 residues. The CDR3 DNA reads as TGCGCCAGCAGCTTCGGCCCCGAAGGTGCAGAGACCCAGTACTTC. Its protein is CASSFGPEGAETQYF.

This clone showed up just once. The same CDR3 can be traced to other DNA sequences in this sample. This chain connects TRBV5-1 to TRBJ2-5; D remains unclear. Trimming shortened V by 0 bases and J by 2 bases, and 5 bases separated the two germline ends. This CDR3 has 13 amino acids. Germline CDR1 is SGHRS and CDR2 is YFSETQ. The chain's CDR3 is CASSLVGQETQYF. The DNA of the CDR3 is TGCGCCAGCAGCTTGGTCGGACAAGAGACCCAGTACTTC.

This clone was found a few times. The rearrangement joins TRBV28 to TRBJ1-2, with no clear D. V was pared by 2 bases and J by 2 bases, with 9 bases between. Germline V CDR1 and CDR2: MDHEN, SYDVKM. This CDR3 is built from 14 residues. CDR3 amino acids: CASSLSRLNYGYTF. The CDR3, as DNA: TGTGCCAGCAGTTTAAGTCGGCTAAACTATGGCTACACCTTC.

This clone was detected ten times or more. The sample contains more than one DNA sequence encoding this CDR3. The chain employs TRBV5-1 and TRBJ1-4, with TRBD1 matching over 8 bases. The CDR3 length is 14 residues. Germline CDR1 SGHRS, CDR2 YFSETQ. The V segment lost 0 bases and the J segment 7 bases; nucleotides outside the gene matches: 2. The CDR3 here is CASSLGTGLEKLFF. The DNA for the CDR3 is TGCGCCAGCAGCTTGGGGACAGGGCTTGAAAAACTGTTTTTT.

V and J are TRBV21-1 and TRBJ2-7; no check of the table's D call, TRBD1, against the DNA was made. TRBV21-1 is a listed pseudogene. The CDR3 is made up of 14 amino acids. CDR3 coding DNA: TGTGCCAGCAGCCGTCGGGACAGTTCCTACGAGCAGTACTTC. The encoded protein is CASSRRDSSYEQYF.

The genes are TRBV7-2 and TRBJ1-2; the D gene is possibly TRBD1 (6 bases). The CDR3 is 13 residues long. The V gene lost 1 base and the J gene lost 8 bases, with 11 bases spanning the gap. Germline V gene sequence: CDR1 SGHTA, CDR2 FQGNSA. The CDR3 nucleotides are TGTGCCAGCAGCTTAGTAGGGGGGCGGGGCTACACCTTC. Protein: CASSLVGGRGYTF.

The V call is TRBV29-1, the J call TRBJ2-2, with 9 nucleotides matching TRBD1. Germline CDR1 and CDR2: SQVTM and ANQGSEA. V lost 7 bases to trimming and J lost 6 bases; unmatched junction nucleotides: 9. The CDR3 length is 14 residues. The CDR3 spells CSAPGQGSAGELFF. The CDR3 DNA follows: TGCAGCGCGCCGGGACAGGGTAGTGCCGGGGAGCTGTTTTTT.

The chain uses TRBV9 and TRBJ2-7, with TRBD2 matching over 10 bases. This CDR3 is built from 16 residues. CDR1 is SGDLS and CDR2 is YYNGEE in the germline V gene. V lost 4 bases to trimming and J lost 9 bases; unmatched junction nucleotides: 16. In nucleotides, the CDR3 is TGTGCCAGCAGCCCAGACCCGGCTAGCGGGAGTCAGCGGCAGTACTTC. Translating it yields CASSPDPASGSQRQYF.

This clone was counted a few times. This sample includes further DNA sequences coding for the same CDR3. This chain uses TRBV5-1 with TRBJ2-2; 10 nucleotides agree with TRBD2. The ends lost 2 bases at V and 2 bases at J; junction bases unmatched: 3. CDR1 and CDR2 (germline): SGHRS, YFSETQ. This CDR3 region has 16 residues. The CDR3 reads CASSLLAGLNTGELFF. In DNA form, the CDR3 reads TGCGCCAGCAGCTTACTAGCGGGGCTAAACACCGGGGAGCTGTTTTTT.

The chain has TRBV28 and TRBJ2-2, with TRBD1 identical over 8 bases. The CDR3 is 16 amino acids. CDR1 is MDHEN and CDR2 is SYDVKM in the germline V gene. The trim removed 3 bases at V and 5 bases at J, leaving 8 bases unmatched. This CDR3 is CASSFGDRIGTGELFF. The CDR3 bases are TGTGCCAGCAGTTTTGGGGACAGGATAGGAACCGGGGAGCTGTTTTTT.

This chain uses TRBV11-2 with TRBJ2-6; TRBD1 agrees at 8 bases. Germline CDR1 reads SGHAT; CDR2 reads FQNNGV. V lost 5 bases, J lost 0 bases, and 12 bases stayed unmatched. The CDR3 sequence is 19 residues long. The CDR3 loop reads CASSPLNRQGSSGANVLTF. The CDR3 nucleotides read TGTGCCAGCAGCCCACTAAACAGACAGGGGAGCTCTGGGGCCAACGTCCTGACTTTC.

The V and J genes are TRBV6-1 and TRBJ1-5; D is unclear. The V gene's germline CDR1 is MNHNS and CDR2 SASEGT. The CDR3 totals 15 residues. The V and J ends lost 7 bases and 0 bases respectively, with 13 bases between them. The DNA of the CDR3 is TGTGCCAGCAATAGGCTTGTGGGTAGCAATCAGCCCCAGCATTTT. Translation gives CASNRLVGSNQPQHF.

The chain combines TRBV7-2 with TRBJ2-3; weak D call: TRBD1 (5 bases). Trimming cost V 2 bases and J 4 bases, with 10 bases left between them. The CDR3 sequence is 14 residues long. The V gene's germline CDR1 is SGHTA and CDR2 FQGNSA. CDR3 loop: CASSLQGISDTQYF. The CDR3 DNA reads TGTGCCAGCAGCTTACAGGGTATATCAGATACGCAGTATTTT. The full variable domain, with the rest looked up from reference TRBV7-2 and TRBJ2-3, is GAGVSQSPSNKVTEKGKDVELRCDPISGHTALYWYRQSLGQGLEFLIYFQGNSAPDKSGLPSDRFSAERTGGSVSTLTIQRTQQEDSAVYLCASSLQGISDTQYFGPGTRLTVL.